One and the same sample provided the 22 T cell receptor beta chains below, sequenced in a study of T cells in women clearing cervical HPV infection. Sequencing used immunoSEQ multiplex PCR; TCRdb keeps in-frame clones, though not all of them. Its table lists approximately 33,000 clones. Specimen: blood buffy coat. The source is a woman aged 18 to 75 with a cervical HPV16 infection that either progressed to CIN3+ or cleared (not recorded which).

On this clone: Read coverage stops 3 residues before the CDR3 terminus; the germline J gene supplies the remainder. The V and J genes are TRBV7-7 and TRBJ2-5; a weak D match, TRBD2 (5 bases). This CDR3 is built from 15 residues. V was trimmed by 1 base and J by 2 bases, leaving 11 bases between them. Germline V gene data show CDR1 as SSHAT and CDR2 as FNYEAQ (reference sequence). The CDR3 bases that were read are TGTGCCAGCAGCTTAGTAGGCGGGCCACAAGAGACC. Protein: CASSLVGGPQET. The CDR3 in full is CASSLVGGPQETQYF.

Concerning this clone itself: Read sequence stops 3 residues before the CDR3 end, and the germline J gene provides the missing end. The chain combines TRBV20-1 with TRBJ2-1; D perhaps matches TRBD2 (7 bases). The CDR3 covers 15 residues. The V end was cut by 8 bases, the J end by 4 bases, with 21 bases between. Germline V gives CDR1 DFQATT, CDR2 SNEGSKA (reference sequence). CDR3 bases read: TGCAGTTTCCCTATGAGGGGGGGGGAATACAATGAG. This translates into CSFPMRGGEYNE. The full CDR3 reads CSFPMRGGEYNEQFF.

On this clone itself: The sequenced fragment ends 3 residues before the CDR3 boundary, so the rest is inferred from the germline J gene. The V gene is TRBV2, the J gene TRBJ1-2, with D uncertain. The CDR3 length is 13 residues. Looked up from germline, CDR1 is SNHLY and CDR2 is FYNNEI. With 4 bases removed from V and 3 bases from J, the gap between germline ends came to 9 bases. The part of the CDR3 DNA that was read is TGTGCCAGCAGTGGGAAAACAGACTATGGC. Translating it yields CASSGKTDYG. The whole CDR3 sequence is CASSGKTDYGYTF.

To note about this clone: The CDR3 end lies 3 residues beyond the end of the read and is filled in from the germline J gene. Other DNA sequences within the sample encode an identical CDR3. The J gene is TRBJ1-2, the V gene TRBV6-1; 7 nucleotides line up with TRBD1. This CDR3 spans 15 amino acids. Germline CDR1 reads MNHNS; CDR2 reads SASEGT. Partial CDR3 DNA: TGTGCCAGCAGTGAATTACGTCACAGGGGATTGAGC. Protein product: CASSELRHRGLS. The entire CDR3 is CASSELRHRGLSYTF.

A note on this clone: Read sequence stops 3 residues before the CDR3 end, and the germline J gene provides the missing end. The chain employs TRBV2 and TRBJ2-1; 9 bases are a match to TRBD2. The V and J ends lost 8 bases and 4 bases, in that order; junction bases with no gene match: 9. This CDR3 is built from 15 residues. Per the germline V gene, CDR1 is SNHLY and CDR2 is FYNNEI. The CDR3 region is CASGGLASNYNEQFF. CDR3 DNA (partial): TGTGCCAGCGGAGGACTAGCGAGTAATTACAATGAG.

The CDR3 loop reads CSAIRRGNEKLFF. The part of the CDR3 DNA that was read is TGCAGTGCAATCAGACGGGGGAATGAAAAA. The chain combines TRBV20-1 with TRBJ1-4; a possible D gene is TRBD1 (5 bases). Sequencing ends 3 residues short of the CDR3 end; the germline J gene provides the rest. The V and J ends lost 6 bases and 5 bases respectively, with 13 bases between them. Germline V gene sequence: CDR1 DFQATT, CDR2 SNEGSKA (reference sequence). This CDR3 has 13 residues.

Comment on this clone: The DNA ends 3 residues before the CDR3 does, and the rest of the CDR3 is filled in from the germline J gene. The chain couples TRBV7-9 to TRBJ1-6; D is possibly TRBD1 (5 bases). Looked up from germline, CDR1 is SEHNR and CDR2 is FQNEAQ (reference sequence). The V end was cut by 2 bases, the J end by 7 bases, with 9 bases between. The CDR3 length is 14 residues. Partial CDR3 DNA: TGTGCCAGCAGCTTATTTCAGGGAAATTCACCC. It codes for CASSLFQGNSP. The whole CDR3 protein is CASSLFQGNSPLHF.

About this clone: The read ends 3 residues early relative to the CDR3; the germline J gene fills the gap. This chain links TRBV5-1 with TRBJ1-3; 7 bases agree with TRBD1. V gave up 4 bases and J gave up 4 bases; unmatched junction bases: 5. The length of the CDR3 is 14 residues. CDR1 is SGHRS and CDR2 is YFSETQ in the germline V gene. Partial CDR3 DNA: TGCGCCAGCAGCGAAAACAGGGGAGGAAACACC. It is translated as CASSENRGGNT. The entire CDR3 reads CASSENRGGNTIYF.

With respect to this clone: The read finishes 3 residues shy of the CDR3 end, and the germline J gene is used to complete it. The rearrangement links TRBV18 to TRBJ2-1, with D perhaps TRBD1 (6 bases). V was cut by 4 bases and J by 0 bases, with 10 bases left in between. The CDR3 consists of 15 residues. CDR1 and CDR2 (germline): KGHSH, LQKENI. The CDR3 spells CASSQRGGSYNEQFF. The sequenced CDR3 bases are TGTGCCAGCTCACAGCGAGGGGGCTCCTACAATGAG.

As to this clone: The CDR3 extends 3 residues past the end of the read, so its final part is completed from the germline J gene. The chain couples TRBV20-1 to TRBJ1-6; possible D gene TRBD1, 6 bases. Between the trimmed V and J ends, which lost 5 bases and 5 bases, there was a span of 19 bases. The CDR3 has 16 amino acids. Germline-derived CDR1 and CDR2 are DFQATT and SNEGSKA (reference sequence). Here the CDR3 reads CSASRGGGGHNSPLHF. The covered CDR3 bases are TGCAGTGCTTCCCGCGGGGGCGGGGGCCATAATTCACCC.

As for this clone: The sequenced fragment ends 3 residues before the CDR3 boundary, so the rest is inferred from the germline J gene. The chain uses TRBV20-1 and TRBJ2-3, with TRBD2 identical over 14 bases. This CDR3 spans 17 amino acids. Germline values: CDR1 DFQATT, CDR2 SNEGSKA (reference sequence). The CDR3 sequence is CSARIRTSGGYQETQYF. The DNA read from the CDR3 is TGCAGTGCTAGGATCCGGACTAGCGGGGGGTACCAAGAGACG.

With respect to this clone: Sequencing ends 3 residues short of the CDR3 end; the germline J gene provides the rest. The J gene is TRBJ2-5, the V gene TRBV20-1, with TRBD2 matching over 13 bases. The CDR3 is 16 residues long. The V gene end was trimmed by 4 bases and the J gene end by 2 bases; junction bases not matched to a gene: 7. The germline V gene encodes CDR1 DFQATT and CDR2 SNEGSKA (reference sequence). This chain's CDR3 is CSATGTSGTKQETQYF. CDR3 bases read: TGCAGTGCTACTGGGACTAGCGGGACGAAACAAGAGACC.

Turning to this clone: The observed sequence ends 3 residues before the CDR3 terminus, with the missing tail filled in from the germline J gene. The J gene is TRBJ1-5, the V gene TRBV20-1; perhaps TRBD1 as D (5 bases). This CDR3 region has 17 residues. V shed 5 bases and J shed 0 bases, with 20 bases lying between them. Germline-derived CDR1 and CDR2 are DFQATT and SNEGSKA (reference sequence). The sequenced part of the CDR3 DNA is TGCAGTGCTTCCTCCCTTATGGGGGGTTATAGCAATCAGCCC. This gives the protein CSASSLMGGYSNQP. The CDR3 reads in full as CSASSLMGGYSNQPQHF.

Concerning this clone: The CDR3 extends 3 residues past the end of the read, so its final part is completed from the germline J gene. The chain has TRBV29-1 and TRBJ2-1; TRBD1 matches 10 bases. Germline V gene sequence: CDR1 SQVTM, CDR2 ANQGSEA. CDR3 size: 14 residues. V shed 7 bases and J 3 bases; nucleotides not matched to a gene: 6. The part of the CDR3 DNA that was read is TGCAGCGCCAGGGACAGGGGATTCTACAATGAG. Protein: CSARDRGFYNE. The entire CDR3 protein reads CSARDRGFYNEQFF.

The DNA read from the CDR3 is TGTGCCAGCAGCCAAGGGTCAGGGAATCAGCCC. It codes for CASSQGSGNQP. The full CDR3 sequence reads CASSQGSGNQPQHF. V gene TRBV3-1 (or the pseudogene TRBV3-2) combines with J gene TRBJ1-5; a weak D match, TRBD1 (5 bases). Sequencing ends 3 residues short of the CDR3 end; the germline J gene provides the rest. The germline V gene encodes CDR1 LGHDT and CDR2 YNNKEL (reference sequence). This CDR3 spans 14 amino acids. Trimming removed 1 base at V and 4 bases at J, with 8 bases between.

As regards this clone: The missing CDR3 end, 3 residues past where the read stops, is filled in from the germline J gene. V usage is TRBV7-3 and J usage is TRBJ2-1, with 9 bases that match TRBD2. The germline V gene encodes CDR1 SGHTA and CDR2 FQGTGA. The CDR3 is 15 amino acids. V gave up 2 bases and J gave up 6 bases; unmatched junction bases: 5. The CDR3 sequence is CASSLLAGGTNEQFF. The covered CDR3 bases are TGTGCCAGCAGCTTACTTGCGGGGGGGACCAATGAG.

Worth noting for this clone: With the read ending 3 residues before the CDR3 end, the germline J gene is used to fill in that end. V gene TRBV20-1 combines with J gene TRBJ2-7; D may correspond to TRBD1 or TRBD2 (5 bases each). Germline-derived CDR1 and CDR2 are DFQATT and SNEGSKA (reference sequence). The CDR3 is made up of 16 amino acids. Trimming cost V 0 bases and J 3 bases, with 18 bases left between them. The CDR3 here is CSARDAGSTVDYEQYF. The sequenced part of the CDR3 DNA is TGCAGTGCTAGAGATGCAGGGAGCACAGTGGACTACGAG.

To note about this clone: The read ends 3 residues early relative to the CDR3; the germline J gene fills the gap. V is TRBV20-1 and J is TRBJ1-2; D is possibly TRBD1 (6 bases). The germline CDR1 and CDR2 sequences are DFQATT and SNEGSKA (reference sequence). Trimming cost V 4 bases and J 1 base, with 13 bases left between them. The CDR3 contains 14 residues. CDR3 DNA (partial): TGCAGTGCTATCGTCCAGGGGCTTAACTATGGC. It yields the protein CSAIVQGLNYG. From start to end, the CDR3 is CSAIVQGLNYGYTF.

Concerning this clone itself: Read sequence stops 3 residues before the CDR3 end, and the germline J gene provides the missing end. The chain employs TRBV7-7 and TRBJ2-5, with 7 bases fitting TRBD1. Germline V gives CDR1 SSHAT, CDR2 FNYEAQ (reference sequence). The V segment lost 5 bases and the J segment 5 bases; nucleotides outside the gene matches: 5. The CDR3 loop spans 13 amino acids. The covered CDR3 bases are TGTGCCAGCAGCAAAGGGGGCGAGGAGACC. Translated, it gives CASSKGGEET. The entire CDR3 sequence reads CASSKGGEETQYF. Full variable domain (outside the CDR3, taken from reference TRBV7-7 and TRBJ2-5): GAGVSQSPRYKVTKRGQDVTLRCDPISSHATLYWYQQALGQGPEFLTYFNYEAQPDKSGLPSDRFSAERPEGSISTLTIQRTEQRDSAMYRCASSKGGEETQYFGPGTRLLVL.

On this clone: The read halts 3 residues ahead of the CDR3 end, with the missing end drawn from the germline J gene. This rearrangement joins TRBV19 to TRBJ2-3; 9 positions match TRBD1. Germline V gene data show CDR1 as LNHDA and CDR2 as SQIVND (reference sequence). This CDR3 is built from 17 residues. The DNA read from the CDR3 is TGTGCCAGTAGTATAGCCCGGGACAGGGTTAGCAATCAGCCG. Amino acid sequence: CASSIARDRVSNQP. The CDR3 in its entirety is CASSIARDRVSNQPQYF.

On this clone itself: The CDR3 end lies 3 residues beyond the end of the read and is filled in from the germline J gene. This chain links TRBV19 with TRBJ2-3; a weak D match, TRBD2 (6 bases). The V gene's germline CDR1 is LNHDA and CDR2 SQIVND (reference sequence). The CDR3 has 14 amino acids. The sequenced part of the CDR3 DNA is TGTGCCAGTACTCCCCCGGGGGAACGGGAGACG. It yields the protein CASTPPGERET. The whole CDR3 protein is CASTPPGERETQYF. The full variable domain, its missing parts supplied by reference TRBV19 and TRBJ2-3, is DGGITQSPKYLFRKEGQNVTLSCEQNLNHDAMYWYRQDPGQGLRLIYYSQIVNDFQKGDIAEGYSVSREKKESFPLTVTSAQKNPTAFYLCASTPPGERETQYFGPGTRLTVL.

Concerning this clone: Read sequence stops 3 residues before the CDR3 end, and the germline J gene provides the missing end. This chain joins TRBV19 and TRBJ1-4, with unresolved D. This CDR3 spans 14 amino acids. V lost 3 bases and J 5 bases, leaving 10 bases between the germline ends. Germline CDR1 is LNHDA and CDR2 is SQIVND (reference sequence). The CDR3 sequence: CASSIGPSNEKLFF. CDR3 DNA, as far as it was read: TGTGCCAGTAGTATTGGCCCTTCCAATGAAAAA.